This T cell receptor (beta chain) emerged from a study of cytomegalovirus exposure and HLA in healthy donors (dated by TCRdb to 2017 to 2019). Concerning the study at large: According to a later analysis, one platform produced both the roughly 110 validation repertoires and the 730 or so repertoires of the first cohort. The study aimed to test whether cataloging public T cell receptors could reveal signatures of past pathogen exposure. A separate validation cohort of 100 to 150 different subjects was used in addition to the roughly 620-subject first cohort. To predict cytomegalovirus infection status, the study combined high-throughput TCR immunosequencing, statistical association of individual TCRs with disease status, and machine learning.

On the study overall, not on this receptor specifically: The authors suggested that the approach could potentially be generalized to other disease states and immunological phenotypes. A later analysis found that TCRs clustered in the first cohort also tended to co-occur in the 95 to 150 validation repertoires, with about 94% of cluster scores above 0. The classifier was reported to diagnose cytomegalovirus status with high specificity and sensitivity in both the original cohort and the validation cohort. While some public TCRs were present in many individuals, most TCR sequences turned up only very rarely across donors. All 120 repertoires were used to score co-occurrence in the validation cohort in a later analysis, because that analysis had no HLA typing for the cohort. A total of 150 to 200 TCR beta chains were listed by the study as associated with cytomegalovirus. A few of the identified cytomegalovirus-associated TCR beta chains were confirmed in vitro to be specific for cytomegalovirus antigens.

Donors formed part of the validation cohort, which comprised 120 subjects and was distinct from the first cohort of 550 to 850 subjects. Libraries were prepared through the immunoSEQ multiplex PCR assay. The authors' analysis ran thus. To diagnose cytomegalovirus status from the catalog of TCR beta chain sequences, a statistical classification framework was built. What TCRdb holds here is the immuneACCESS table cut down to in-frame rearrangements. Part of the clones is not present; checked against another copy, under half of the missing clones reflect an unresolved V gene, and the others are unexplained. The DNA was the basis for D and trimming; V, J and clone size are from that table. This sample comprises over 150,000 clones, around 96% of them detected only once. The top ten hold roughly 0.83% of the sample. About this clone: No cognate antigen has been identified for it. The input lacks base qualities; no much larger clone sits a single base away.

V and J are trimmed by 4 bases and 3 bases, and the gene matches miss 15 bases of the junction. The germline V gene sets CDR1 to SGHRS and CDR2 to YFSETQ. Reading from cysteine to phenylalanine, the CDR3 counts 17 amino acids. The entry retains the CDR3 DNA only, 51 bases that are in frame from base 1. The specimen sequenced was PBMCs. This sequence was found in a woman aged 18-35 years in good health and CMV-seronegative. The chain is made from TRBV5-1 and TRBJ2-7; 8 central nucleotides agree with TRBD2. The CDR3 here reads CASSVNPSGGYNYEQYF. The DNA sequence follows: TGCGCCAGCAGCGTAAACCCAAGCGGGGGTTACAACTACGAGCAGTACTTC.